This is a list of T cell receptor beta chains from one sample in a study of cytomegalovirus exposure and HLA in healthy donors. Data came from immunoSEQ multiplex PCR; TCRdb stores just in-frame clones and leaves some out. The table includes 190,000 or so clones, around 86% detected once. The sample taken for sequencing was PBMCs. All receptors come from a man in his forties or fifties in good health and CMV-seronegative. CDR3s include the opening cysteine and the closing phenylalanine or tryptophan. Each record gives: CDR3 length, clone size, D gene, J gene, V gene, CDR3 protein, CDR3 DNA. The D gene is left open where the match is weak. Clone size appears in some rows only: once, few, many, or a class for an expanded clone.

15 | - | TRBD1 | TRBJ2-2 | TRBV2 | CASTLDRGDAGELFF | TGTGCCAGCACCCTGGACAGGGGGGACGCCGGGGAGCTGTTTTTT
16 | once | TRBD2 | TRBJ2-6 | TRBV7-2 | CASSSGGGAGANVLTF | TGTGCCAGCAGCTCGGGGGGGGGCGCTGGGGCCAACGTCCTGACTTTC
13 | - | TRBD1 | TRBJ1-1 | TRBV28 | CASSSGQGVEAFF | TGTGCCAGCAGTTCGGGACAGGGAGTTGAAGCTTTCTTT
15 | - | - | TRBJ1-1 | TRBV28 | CASSLFRALGTEAFF | TGTGCCAGCAGTTTATTCAGGGCACTGGGTACTGAAGCTTTCTTT
14 | once | TRBD1 | TRBJ2-2 | TRBV2 | CASVGQGAVGELFF | TGTGCCAGCGTTGGACAGGGGGCGGTCGGGGAGCTGTTTTTT
16 | - | - | TRBJ1-2 | TRBV19 | CASSIVGGGANYGYTF | TGTGCCAGTAGTATAGTAGGTGGAGGGGCTAACTATGGCTACACCTTC
15 | - | - | TRBJ2-3 | TRBV18 | CASSPRLESPDTQYF | TGTGCCAGCTCTCCGAGACTAGAATCCCCAGATACGCAGTATTTT
14 | - | - | TRBJ1-3 | TRBV9 | CASSLQHSGNTIYF | TGTGCCAGCAGCTTACAACACTCTGGAAACACCATATATTTT
15 | - | TRBD1 | TRBJ1-2 | TRBV7-9 | CASSPQSDRTYGYTF | TGTGCCAGCAGCCCTCAGTCGGACAGGACGTATGGCTACACCTTC
16 | - | TRBD1 | TRBJ1-3 | TRBV30 | CAWRDMDRVEGNTIYF | TGTGCCTGGAGGGACATGGACAGGGTGGAAGGAAACACCATATATTTT
15 | - | - | TRBJ1-4 | TRBV7-9 | CASSPKGGAHEKLFF | TGTGCCAGCAGCCCCAAGGGGGGGGCCCATGAAAAACTGTTTTTT
15 | once | TRBD1 | TRBJ2-7 | TRBV18 | CASSPPGQGLYEQYF | TGTGCCAGCTCACCCCCGGGACAGGGCTTGTACGAGCAGTACTTC
15 | once | TRBD1 | TRBJ1-1 | TRBV9 | CASSLTGYGDTEAFF | TGTGCCAGCAGCTTGACAGGGTACGGGGACACTGAAGCTTTCTTT
18 | - | - | TRBJ2-7 | TRBV4-3 | CASSQDRRTAQLGYEQYF | TGCGCCAGCAGCCAAGATCGAAGGACAGCCCAGTTGGGCTACGAGCAGTACTTC
16 | few | TRBD2 | TRBJ2-1 | TRBV27 | CASRPRLARSYNEQFF | TGTGCCAGCAGGCCAAGACTAGCGAGGTCCTACAATGAGCAGTTCTTC
13 | few | - | TRBJ1-1 | TRBV7-3 | CASSLRGNTEAFF | TGTGCCAGCAGCTTAAGAGGGAACACTGAAGCTTTCTTT
15 | - | - | TRBJ2-3 | TRBV5-1 | CASSLEAGSTDTQYF | TGCGCCAGCAGCTTGGAGGCAGGGAGCACAGATACGCAGTATTTT
13 | - | TRBD1 | TRBJ1-1 | TRBV30 | CAWADRGSRRAFF | TGTGCCTGGGCTGACAGGGGCTCTCGACGAGCTTTCTTT
13 | - | - | TRBJ2-5 | TRBV19 | CASSIDYQETQYF | TGTGCCAGTAGTATAGACTACCAAGAGACCCAGTACTTC
14 | once | TRBD1 | TRBJ2-7 | TRBV27 | CASSTYRGRYEQYF | TGTGCCAGCAGTACCTACAGGGGTAGATACGAGCAGTACTTC
18 | - | TRBD1 | TRBJ1-1 | TRBV28 | CASSLRGQGAVGNTEAFF | TGTGCCAGCAGTTTACGTGGACAGGGGGCGGTGGGGAACACTGAAGCTTTCTTT
12 | few | TRBD1 | TRBJ2-7 | TRBV7-2 | CASRGTAYEQYF | TGTGCCAGCAGGGGGACAGCCTACGAGCAGTACTTC
16 | - | TRBD2 | TRBJ2-7 | TRBV4-2 | CASSRGPLAGAFEQYF | TGTGCCAGCAGCCGAGGCCCACTTGCGGGAGCTTTCGAGCAGTACTTC
15 | few | - | TRBJ1-5 | TRBV5-1 | CASSPTGTGNQPQHF | TGCGCCAGCAGCCCAACCGGTACAGGGAATCAGCCCCAGCATTTT
14 | - | TRBD1 | TRBJ2-1 | TRBV7-3 | CASSRQGRYNEQFF | TGTGCCAGCAGCCGACAGGGGAGATACAATGAGCAGTTCTTC
15 | - | TRBD1 | TRBJ1-4 | TRBV14 | CASSPLGQGHSGLFF | TGTGCCAGCAGTCCTTTGGGACAGGGGCATTCAGGACTGTTTTTT